The 25 T cell receptor beta chains given below trace back to one sample, sequenced in a study of T cells after posttransplantation cyclophosphamide. Assay used: immunoSEQ multiplex PCR; TCRdb lists only in-frame clones, some missing. The repertoire shows around 25,000 clones, none seen only once; the top ten take 6.6%. The sample consisted of PBMCs. The receptors were gathered from a woman in her sixties or seventies in good health, CMV-negative, and a related stem cell transplant donor.

This clone appeared many times. The rearrangement links TRBV7-9 to TRBJ1-3; perhaps TRBD1 as D (5 bases). CDR1 SEHNR and CDR2 FQNEAQ come from the germline V gene (reference sequence). The CDR3 loop spans 12 amino acids. Trimming shortened V by 11 bases and J by 4 bases, and 12 bases separated the two germline ends. CDR3 in DNA: TGTGCCGCTCAGGGTTCCGGAAACACCATATATTTT. Encoded protein: CAAQGSGNTIYF.

This clone was seen ten or more times. The chain recombines TRBV7-2 with TRBJ1-6; TRBD1 is a possible D gene (6 bases). The CDR3 runs to 16 residues. Germline V gene sequence: CDR1 SGHTA, CDR2 FQGNSA. Deletions cut 1 base from V and 9 bases from J, with 16 bases between. This chain's CDR3 is CASSLGRGQGFSPLHF. The CDR3 coding sequence is TGTGCCAGCAGCTTAGGGCGGGGGCAGGGATTTTCACCCCTCCACTTT.

This clone was detected ten times or more. The rearrangement links TRBV7-3 to TRBJ2-5; 10 positions match TRBD1. The CDR3 spans 15 residues. Germline trimming cut 2 bases from V and 3 bases from J; bases unmatched to any gene: 3. Germline V gives CDR1 SGHTA, CDR2 FQGTGA. Here the CDR3 DNA reads TGTGCCAGCAGCTTACCGGGACAGGGGAAAGAGACCCAGTACTTC. This encodes CASSLPGQGKETQYF. Supplemented by reference TRBV7-3 and TRBJ2-5, the full variable domain reads GAGVSQTPSNKVTEKGKYVELRCDPISGHTALYWYRQSLGQGPEFLIYFQGTGAADDSGLPNDRFFAVRPEGSVSTLKIQRTERGDSAVYLCASSLPGQGKETQYFGPGTRLLVL.

The chain combines TRBV7-6 with TRBJ2-5, with D tentatively TRBD1 (6 bases). Between the trimmed V and J ends, which lost 5 bases and 9 bases, there was a span of 13 bases. CDR1 SGHVS and CDR2 FNYEAQ come from the germline V gene. The CDR3 runs to 12 residues. This CDR3 is CASSRTVGPQYF. The CDR3 DNA reads TGTGCCAGCAGCCGGACAGTCGGTCCCCAGTACTTC.

Ten or more counts support this clone. The V gene is TRBV10-3, the J gene TRBJ2-2; D remains unclear. Trimming cost V 2 bases and J 3 bases, with 7 bases left between them. The germline V gene encodes CDR1 ENHRY and CDR2 SYGVKD. This CDR3 is built from 14 residues. The CDR3 spells CAISEVRDTGELFF. In DNA form, the CDR3 reads TGTGCCATCAGTGAGGTTAGAGACACCGGGGAGCTGTTTTTT.

This clone was recorded at least ten times. The chain recombines TRBV6-6 with TRBJ2-7; D possibly corresponds to TRBD1 (6 bases). This CDR3 spans 14 amino acids. Per the germline V gene, CDR1 is MNHNY and CDR2 is SVGAGI (reference sequence). Trimming removed 5 bases from V and 2 bases from J, with 13 bases in between. CDR3 sequence reads: CASSKGQLAYEQYV. DNA for the CDR3: TGTGCCAGCAGTAAGGGACAATTAGCCTACGAGCAGTACGTC.

This clone was observed many times. The chain is built from TRBV5-8 and TRBJ2-3; TRBD2 is a possible D gene (6 bases). The germline V and J ends were trimmed by 3 bases and 2 bases, with 22 bases remaining between them. This CDR3 contains 18 residues. Germline CDR1 and CDR2: SGHTS and YDEGEE. CDR3 protein: CASSSPTIDSGDTDTQYF. In DNA form, the CDR3 reads TGTGCCAGCAGCTCTCCAACCATAGATAGCGGCGACACAGATACGCAGTATTTT.

The sample holds many counts of this clone. The chain joins TRBV18 to TRBJ1-2; TRBD1 aligns across 11 bases. V lost 2 bases to trimming and J lost 4 bases; unmatched junction nucleotides: 6. The V gene's germline CDR1 is KGHSH and CDR2 LQKENI. This CDR3 region has 16 residues. The CDR3 DNA sequence: TGTGCCAGCTCACCAGGGACAGGGGGGAAGAGCTATGGCTACACCTTC. This codes for CASSPGTGGKSYGYTF.

This clone was recorded many times. The chain uses TRBV11-2 and TRBJ2-5, with a tentative D call TRBD2 (6 bases). The germline gives CDR1 SGHAT, CDR2 FQNNGV. Trimming removed 5 bases at V and 10 bases at J, with 20 bases between. The length of the CDR3 is 14 residues. The CDR3, as DNA: TGTGCCAGCAGCCTGGGACTTCGGGGTGGGGACCAGTACTTC. It encodes CASSLGLRGGDQYF.

This clone was counted ten times or more. The rearrangement joins TRBV19 to TRBJ2-7, with D perhaps matching TRBD2 (5 bases). Trimming pared 7 bases from V and 6 bases from J, leaving 10 bases between. This CDR3 contains 11 residues. Germline V gene sequence: CDR1 LNHDA, CDR2 SQIVND (reference sequence). Here the CDR3 reads CASTKGGEQYF. CDR3 bases: TGTGCCAGTACCAAAGGAGGCGAGCAGTACTTC.

At least ten counts were recorded for this clone. The rearrangement uses TRBV19 and TRBJ2-3; the D is unclear. The ends were cut back, 4 bases at V and 3 bases at J, with 5 bases in the middle. Germline assignment: CDR1 LNHDA and CDR2 SQIVND (reference sequence). The CDR3 has 12 residues. The CDR3: CASSTRTDTQYF. Here the CDR3 DNA reads TGTGCCAGTAGTACCCGGACAGATACGCAGTATTTT.

This clone was seen many times. This chain uses TRBV19 with TRBJ2-4; tentative D call: TRBD2 (6 bases). Germline CDR1 reads LNHDA; CDR2 reads SQIVND (reference sequence). CDR3 size: 16 residues. The V gene lost 5 bases and the J gene lost 7 bases, with 21 bases spanning the gap. CDR3 amino acids: CASSSTQEGQANIQYF. The CDR3 DNA sequence: TGTGCCAGTAGTTCCACCCAGGAGGGGCAGGCTAACATTCAGTACTTC.

This clone was observed at least ten times. The chain is built from TRBV7-2 and TRBJ1-2; D is undetermined. CDR1 and CDR2 from the germline V gene are SGHTA and FQGNSA. Between the trimmed V and J ends, which lost 0 bases and 6 bases, there was a span of 8 bases. CDR3 length: 13 amino acids. The CDR3: CASSLALRDGYTF. In nucleotides, the CDR3 is TGTGCCAGCAGCTTAGCGCTGAGGGATGGCTACACCTTC.

In its sample, this clone was seen a few times. This rearrangement joins TRBV11-2 to TRBJ2-3; a possible D gene is TRBD1 (6 bases). Germline loops: CDR1 SGHAT, CDR2 FQNNGV. Trimming removed 2 bases from V and 8 bases from J, with 20 bases in between. The CDR3 runs 16 residues. CDR3 nucleotides: TGTGCCAGCAGCTTAACTACCGGGACACCCGCGGGTACGCAGTATTTT. Protein: CASSLTTGTPAGTQYF.

This clone was detected many times. The chain employs TRBV7-9 and TRBJ1-1; TRBD1 matches at 7 bases. Trimming took 5 bases from V and 3 from J; bases not matched to a gene: 12. Germline V gene sequence: CDR1 SEHNR, CDR2 FQNEAQ (reference sequence). The CDR3 has 16 residues. In DNA form, the CDR3 reads TGTGCCAGCAGCCCCCCAGACAGGGATCGGTACACTGAAGCTTTCTTT. Residues: CASSPPDRDRYTEAFF. Complete variable domain (other parts from reference TRBV7-9 and TRBJ1-1): DTGVSQNPRHKITKRGQNVTFRCDPISEHNRLYWYRQTLGQGPEFLTYFQNEAQLEKSRLLSDRFSAERPKGSFSTLEIQRTEQGDSAMYLCASSPPDRDRYTEAFFGQGTRLTVV.

This clone was observed at least ten times. The chain recombines TRBV2 with TRBJ2-2; the D gene is possibly TRBD1 (5 bases). CDR1 and CDR2 from the germline V gene are SNHLY and FYNNEI. V gave up 0 bases and J gave up 4 bases, with 6 bases separating them. The CDR3 is made up of 14 amino acids. In nucleotides, the CDR3 is TGTGCCAGCAGTGAAGCACAGGCCACCGGGGAGCTGTTTTTT. This gives the protein CASSEAQATGELFF.

This clone was found many times. The J gene is TRBJ2-1, the V gene TRBV7-3, with TRBD2 matching 14 bases. This CDR3 has 18 amino acids. The V and J ends lost 5 bases and 1 base, in that order; junction bases with no gene match: 7. CDR1 and CDR2 from the germline V gene are SGHTA and FQGTGA. The CDR3 loop reads CASSLGLAGGDSYNEQFF. The DNA for the CDR3 is TGTGCCAGCAGCCTTGGACTAGCGGGGGGAGATTCCTACAATGAGCAGTTCTTC.

This clone has more than one count but fewer than ten. This chain links TRBV6-6 with TRBJ2-5; 9 positions match TRBD1. The CDR3 extends over 16 amino acids. Germline values: CDR1 MNHNY, CDR2 SVGAGI (reference sequence). V was clipped by 0 bases and J by 5 bases; unmatched bases: 7. The CDR3 sequence: CASSYSTGQGGETQYF. The CDR3 nucleotides read TGTGCCAGCAGTTACTCGACGGGACAGGGAGGGGAGACCCAGTACTTC.

At least ten counts were recorded for this clone. The chain combines TRBV5-5 with TRBJ2-1, with a possible D match to TRBD2 (7 bases). Trimming left V 4 bases short and J 5 bases short, with 16 bases between. The CDR3 is made up of 15 amino acids. The germline gives CDR1 SGHKS, CDR2 YYEKEE (reference sequence). CDR3 bases: TGTGCCAGCAGCCGACTGGGGGGGGCCCACAATGAGCAGTTCTTC. Amino acids: CASSRLGGAHNEQFF.

Many counts were recorded for this clone. The chain has TRBV7-9 and TRBJ2-1, with D unresolved. V was pared by 5 bases and J by 0 bases, with 11 bases between. CDR1 is SEHNR, CDR2 FQNEAQ, per germline (reference sequence). The CDR3 has 15 amino acids. In DNA form, the CDR3 reads TGTGCCAGCAGCCCCGCCCTTAGCTCCTACAATGAGCAGTTCTTC. This gives the protein CASSPALSSYNEQFF. The whole variable domain, remainder taken from reference TRBV7-9 and TRBJ2-1, is DTGVSQNPRHKITKRGQNVTFRCDPISEHNRLYWYRQTLGQGPEFLTYFQNEAQLEKSRLLSDRFSAERPKGSFSTLEIQRTEQGDSAMYLCASSPALSSYNEQFFGPGTRLTVL.

The sample holds many counts of this clone. The CDR3 sequence: CASSSVYNSPLHF. The CDR3 DNA reads TGTGCCAGCAGTTCCGTTTATAATTCACCCCTCCACTTT. This chain joins TRBV6-5 and TRBJ1-6; D not certain. V lost 4 bases, J lost 4 bases, and 5 bases lay in between. This CDR3 contains 13 residues. Germline CDR1 and CDR2: MNHEY and SVGAGI.

This clone was observed many times. This chain joins TRBV7-9 and TRBJ2-5, with a tentative D call TRBD2 (6 bases). The CDR3 contains 15 residues. Germline CDR1 reads SEHNR; CDR2 reads FQNEAQ (reference sequence). Trimming stripped 5 bases from V and 5 bases from J, with 18 bases between. CDR3 amino acids: CASSKGRLGRETQYF. The DNA of the CDR3 is TGTGCCAGCAGCAAAGGAAGGTTGGGGAGGGAGACCCAGTACTTC.

This clone was seen repeatedly, ten times or more. The J gene is TRBJ2-7, the V gene TRBV6-5; 12 bases are a match to TRBD1. Germline V lookup: CDR1 MNHEY, CDR2 SVGAGI. The trim removed 8 bases at V and 9 bases at J, leaving 5 bases unmatched. This CDR3 has 12 amino acids. The CDR3 DNA is TGTGCCAGCGGGACAGGGGGCGTAGGGCAGTACGTC. This gives the protein CASGTGGVGQYV.

This clone was recorded at least ten times. Here the CDR3 DNA reads TGTGCCAGCAGCTTAGATCCCCCGGACAATCCCTACTTC. Residues: CASSLDPPDNPYF. The chain uses TRBV11-2 and TRBJ2-7; D is perhaps TRBD1 (5 bases). The germline V and J ends were trimmed by 0 bases and 13 bases, with 16 bases remaining between them. The CDR3 contains 13 residues. Germline V lookup: CDR1 SGHAT, CDR2 FQNNGV. Drawing the rest from reference TRBV11-2 and TRBJ2-7, the complete variable domain is EAGVAQSPRYKIIEKRQSVAFWCNPISGHATLYWYQQILGQGPKLLIQFQNNGVVDDSQLPKDRFSAERLKGVDSTLKIQPAKLEDSAVYLCASSLDPPDNPYFGPGTRLTVT.

Many counts were recorded for this clone. This sequence joins TRBV30 and TRBJ1-2; D call uncertain. Trimming took off 0 bases at V and 7 bases at J, with 9 bases between the two ends. The CDR3 spans 12 residues. In germline, CDR1 is GTSNPN, CDR2 SVGIG (reference sequence). The CDR3 region is CAWSVGGIGYTF. The CDR3 nucleotides read TGTGCCTGGAGTGTAGGCGGGATTGGCTACACCTTC.